This entry features one T cell receptor (beta chain) sequence. Its target is not known. The sample belongs to a study of cytomegalovirus exposure and HLA in healthy donors. Whole-study findings and limits: Confirmation in vitro established that a few CMV-associated chains were specific for CMV antigens. Researchers reportedly found TCR beta sequences accurately predicted most subjects' HLA-A and HLA-B alleles.

In the PCR, 60 Vbeta and 13 Jbeta primers were used. In the original analysis: Around 10 million shared chains were among about 80 million unique TCR beta chains counted in a later analysis. The data were produced by immunoSEQ multiplex PCR, yet TCRdb's version contains in-frame clones alone and is incomplete. V and J calls plus clone size are reproduced from that table; the DNA served to infer D and trimming. The table lists about 130,000 clones, 78% of them singletons. Germline loops: CDR1 MNHEY, CDR2 SMNVEV (reference sequence). This CDR3 has 12 amino acids. Trimming removed 5 bases at V and 6 bases at J, with 7 bases between.

The source of this sequence is a young woman in good health and CMV-seronegative. The chain carries TRBV27 and TRBJ2-2; D unresolved. The material sequenced was PBMCs. The CDR3 coding sequence is TGTGCCAGCAGTCGCCGGTCCGGGGAGCTGTTTTTT. Translating gives CASSRRSGELFF.